This TCR beta chain came from a study of cytomegalovirus exposure and HLA in healthy donors. This CDR3 is built from 15 residues. Losses at the gene ends were 8 bases for V and 1 base for J; bases not matched to a gene: 7. Germline CDR1 is MDHEN and CDR2 is SYDVKM. Both 60 Vbeta primers and 13 Jbeta primers went into the PCR. Using immunoSEQ multiplex PCR, the repertoire was profiled, and TCRdb retains in-frame clones only, with some absent. The repertoire holds fewer than 200,000 clones, with around 77% as singletons. This TCR was recovered from a man aged 25-40 years in good health and CMV-seropositive. The material sequenced was PBMCs. The chain has TRBV28 and TRBJ2-1, with 8 bases fitting TRBD2. The CDR3 coding sequence is TGTGCCAGCGGGACCGGGGGGGATTCCTACAATGAGCAGTTCTTC. This codes for CASGTGGDSYNEQFF.